The clone carrying this T cell receptor (beta chain) was counted a few times. Its antigen is unknown. V lost 4 bases to trimming and J lost 5 bases; unmatched junction nucleotides: 13. Per the germline V gene, CDR1 is LGHNT and CDR2 is FRNRAP. This CDR3 contains 16 residues. The data originate from a study of T cell repertoires in cytomegalovirus infection. About the research overall: Indications of both CMV infection and matching HLA type were provided by public TCR beta signatures. Whole-study findings and limits: The response measured ex vivo was dominated by TCR beta clonotypes (HLA-C-restricted and CMV-specific). Public TCR beta family frequency separated CMV-and-HLA carriers, including in an independent cohort.

TCRdb analysed the reads with MiXCR anew, one entry per CDR3 protein. The sample has about 190,000 distinct CDR3 sequences; roughly 27% are singletons. Sequencing used PBMCs. The chain combines TRBV12-5 with TRBJ2-5; the match to TRBD1 covers 7 bases. The TCR originated in a human donor in good health (CMV status not recorded). Some clones in this sample may be carry-over from other donors' samples. CDR3 sequence reads: CASGSRGSSSKETQYF. Written as DNA, the CDR3 is TGTGCTAGTGGTTCCAGGGGGTCCTCAAGTAAGGAGACCCAGTACTTC.